This T cell receptor (beta chain) was identified in a study of blood T cell repertoires in COVID-19. Study background: The study drew acute and convalescent COVID-19 samples from the United States, Italy and Spain. T cells, B-cell-depleted T cells, or PBMCs supplied cDNA or gDNA.

The germline gives CDR1 SGHDT, CDR2 YYEEEE. The CDR3 runs 12 residues. Trimming cost V 4 bases and J 5 bases, with 9 bases left between them. Authors' processing steps: Nucleated cell counts were estimated from reference gene primer amplification. Data came from immunoSEQ multiplex PCR; TCRdb stores just in-frame clones and leaves some out. The DNA gave D and trimming, while V, J and clone size come from that table. The sample gives 100,000 or so clones, under 75% of which show up once; roughly 6% is in the top ten. This clonotype was obtained from a man older than 75 with acute or convalescent COVID-19. V usage is TRBV5-6 and J usage is TRBJ1-2; TRBD1 might be the D (5 bases). The sample comprised peripheral blood. In DNA form, the CDR3 reads TGTGCCAGCAGCCCGGGGGGGTATGGCTACACCTTC. Translating it yields CASSPGGYGYTF.